This TCR beta chain comes out of a study of T-cell memory formation after mild COVID-19. Overall study findings and caveats: Those CD4+ clones that contracted were mainly in CM and EM (CD8+ ones in EMRA). Detection of some responders pre-infection suggested pre-existing cross-reactive memory T cells participated. Confirmation was lacking for SARS-CoV-2 specificity of second-wave clones that peaked on day 37.

On this clonotype: Its specificity is not known.

5'RACE, which relied on constant-segment primers, yielded TCR alpha and TCR beta cDNA libraries carrying sample barcodes and UMIs. TCRdb re-called the 5' RACE reads through MiXCR, storing one row per CDR3 protein. The sample yields around 510,000 distinct CDR3 sequences, about 20% seen once. Trimming took 3 bases from V and 7 from J; bases not matched to a gene: 7. The CDR3 sequence is 15 residues long. CDR1 and CDR2 (germline): SGHRS, YFSETQ. The rearrangement uses TRBV5-1 and TRBJ2-5, with TRBD2 matching over 12 bases. This sequence was found in an adult woman who had mild COVID-19 (a few samples of this study predate the infection). Cell type and time point are not known. The sequencing sample was made of PBMCs or a T cell subset sorted from them (not recorded which). The CDR3 DNA sequence: TGCGCCAGCAGCTCGCGGACTAGCGGGGAAGGGACCCAGTACTTC. It translates to CASSSRTSGEGTQYF.